Each of the 20 T cell receptor beta chains below was sequenced from the same sample in a study of T cell clonotyping in hematopoietic cell transplantation. Produced via immunoSEQ multiplex PCR; TCRdb's table is partial and in-frame only. The profile shows approximately 13,000 clones, around 97% of them singletons. The starting material was peripheral blood mononuclear cells, obtained 30 days after allogeneic stem cell transplant. The receptors derive from a female patient aged 45-65 years who had an allogeneic stem cell transplant from an unrelated donor, so T cells may come from the graft donor. Some clones in this sample may be carry-over from other donors' samples.

This sequence joins TRBV6-1 and TRBJ1-2; the D is unclear. V was pared by 0 bases and J by 4 bases, with 12 bases between. The CDR3 is 15 residues long. The germline V gene encodes CDR1 MNHNS and CDR2 SASEGT. The DNA of the CDR3 is TGTGCCAGCAGTGAAGCGGTCCTCATTTCCTATGGCTACACCTTC. Protein sequence: CASSEAVLISYGYTF.

The chain recombines TRBV14 with TRBJ2-7; TRBD1 matches 10 bases. V lost 6 bases and J lost 6; bases outside the gene matches: 8. Germline CDR1 SGHDN, CDR2 FVKESK. The CDR3 extends over 14 amino acids. CDR3 coding DNA: TGTGCCAGCAGTCGGACAGGGGGAATCCTCGAGCAGTACTTC. As protein: CASSRTGGILEQYF.

The CDR3: CAWKGKGAQNEKLFF. The DNA of the CDR3 is TGTGCCTGGAAGGGGAAGGGGGCACAAAATGAAAAACTGTTTTTT. The chain employs TRBV30 and TRBJ1-4; 7 nucleotides agree with TRBD1. The CDR3 has 15 amino acids. Germline CDR1 is GTSNPN and CDR2 is SVGIG (reference sequence). The ends lost 4 bases at V and 5 bases at J; junction bases unmatched: 10. Filled out from reference TRBV30 and TRBJ1-4, the complete variable domain reads SQTIHQWPATLVQPVGSPLSLECTVEGTSNPNLYWYRQAAGRGLQLLFYSVGIGQISSEVPQNLSASRPQDRQFILSSKKLLLSDSGFYLCAWKGKGAQNEKLFFGSGTQLSVL.

This clone has a single count. The rearrangement joins TRBV6-5 to TRBJ1-2, with 10 bases fitting TRBD1. Trimming took 6 bases from V and 5 from J; bases not matched to a gene: 6. Germline V CDR1 and CDR2: MNHEY, SVGAGI. The CDR3 runs to 14 residues. The CDR3 DNA follows: TGTGCCAGCAGCTTAGGACAGGGGGGATATGGCTACACCTTC. Its translation is CASSLGQGGYGYTF.

In nucleotides, the CDR3 is TGTGCCAGCAGCTCGACTAGACAGCGCACAGATACGCAGTATTTT. This gives the protein CASSSTRQRTDTQYF. This chain joins TRBV7-3 and TRBJ2-3, with D perhaps TRBD2 (6 bases). V shed 4 bases and J shed 1 base, with 12 bases lying between them. Germline CDR1 is SGHTA and CDR2 is FQGTGA. The CDR3 is made up of 15 amino acids.

The chain combines TRBV7-2 with TRBJ1-4, with TRBD1 identical over 7 bases. The J segment lost 4 bases and the V segment lost 6 bases, leaving 2 bases of the junction unmatched. CDR3 length: 13 residues. CDR1 and CDR2 from the germline V gene are SGHTA and FQGNSA. The CDR3 region has the DNA TGTGCCAGCAGTCGGGACAGTAATGAAAAACTGTTTTTT. Protein product: CASSRDSNEKLFF.

The CDR3 sequence: CASSAPGQGLHEQYF. The CDR3 coding sequence is TGTGCCAGCAGCGCACCGGGACAGGGGTTGCACGAGCAGTACTTC. This chain uses TRBV5-6 with TRBJ2-7; 10 bases match TRBD1. V trimming: 4 bases; J trimming: 5 bases; junction bases outside the gene matches: 9. CDR3 length equals 15 residues. Germline CDR1 and CDR2: SGHDT and YYEEEE.

The chain recombines TRBV5-1 with TRBJ2-7, with D tentatively TRBD1 (5 bases). CDR3 length equals 14 residues. V lost 1 base and J 2 bases, leaving 10 bases between the germline ends. CDR1 is SGHRS, CDR2 YFSETQ, per germline. The CDR3 nucleotides are TGCGCCAGCAGCTTGCGCGACAGAGCCTACGAGCAGTACTTC. Its translation is CASSLRDRAYEQYF. The full variable domain, in which reference TRBV5-1 and TRBJ2-7 provide the parts outside the CDR3, is KAGVTQTPRYLIKTRGQQVTLSCSPISGHRSVSWYQQTPGQGLQFLFEYFSETQRNKGNFPGRFSGRQFSNSRSEMNVSTLELGDSALYLCASSLRDRAYEQYFGPGTRLTVT.

The chain recombines TRBV27 with TRBJ1-4; D is perhaps TRBD1 (5 bases). Between the trimmed V and J ends, which lost 6 bases and 7 bases, there was a span of 33 bases. Per germline, CDR1 MNHEY and CDR2 SMNVEV (reference sequence). The CDR3 is made up of 20 amino acids. The CDR3 spells CASSRRAARQTTGSSEKLFF. The DNA of the CDR3 is TGTGCCAGCAGCCGCCGCGCCGCCCGACAGACGACGGGATCTAGTGAAAAACTGTTTTTT.

The rearrangement links TRBV18 to TRBJ1-6, with D unclear. The CDR3 covers 13 residues. Trimming removed 3 bases at V and 7 bases at J, with 7 bases between. Germline V gene data show CDR1 as KGHSH and CDR2 as LQKENI. CDR3 in DNA: TGTGCCAGCTCACCTAGCCTCAATTCACCCCTCCACTTT. This gives the protein CASSPSLNSPLHF.

The chain carries TRBV19 and TRBJ1-1; D possibly corresponds to TRBD1 (5 bases). CDR3 size: 15 residues. Trimming pared 5 bases from V and 1 base from J, leaving 14 bases between. Germline V lookup: CDR1 LNHDA, CDR2 SQIVND (reference sequence). The CDR3 loop is CASSPSGGRNTEAFF. Written as DNA, the CDR3 is TGTGCCAGTAGTCCCTCCGGGGGTAGGAACACTGAAGCTTTCTTT.

This clone was picked up one time. The chain joins TRBV5-1 to TRBJ2-3, with 9 nucleotides matching TRBD2. There are 16 residues in the CDR3. After removal of 2 bases from V and 3 bases from J, the junction contained 7 bases not matched to a gene. Germline V CDR1 and CDR2: SGHRS, YFSETQ. CDR3 in DNA: TGCGCCAGCAGCTTTCCTAGCGGGGTAGAAACAGATACGCAGTATTTT. Its protein product is CASSFPSGVETDTQYF.

This CDR3 reads CASSPGVENIQYF. The DNA of the CDR3 is TGTGCCAGCTCACCGGGGGTTGAGAACATTCAGTACTTC. The gene calls are TRBV18 and TRBJ2-4; TRBD1 or TRBD2 may be the D gene (5 bases each). The ends were cut back, 3 bases at V and 7 bases at J, with 10 bases in the middle. Germline CDR1 and CDR2: KGHSH and LQKENI. The CDR3 sequence is 13 residues long.

The chain joins TRBV2 to TRBJ1-3, with D maybe TRBD1 (5 bases). Germline values: CDR1 SNHLY, CDR2 FYNNEI. This CDR3 contains 15 residues. V dropped 5 bases and J dropped 4 bases, with 15 bases sitting between them. In DNA form, the CDR3 reads TGTGCCAGCAGTTACCCAACAGGACGAGGAAACACCATATATTTT. Amino acid sequence: CASSYPTGRGNTIYF.

The chain links TRBV5-4 to TRBJ2-7, with 7 bases matching TRBD1. The CDR3 has 14 amino acids. Germline V gives CDR1 SGHNT, CDR2 YYREEE (reference sequence). V shed 0 bases and J 3 bases; nucleotides not matched to a gene: 3. CDR3 region: CASSLGQGFYEQYF. As DNA, the CDR3 is TGTGCCAGCAGCTTGGGACAGGGATTCTACGAGCAGTACTTC.

V gene TRBV6-1 combines with J gene TRBJ1-2, with 7 bases lining up with TRBD1. The V and J ends lost 4 bases and 4 bases, in that order; junction bases with no gene match: 3. CDR3 length: 13 residues. Looked up from germline, CDR1 is MNHNS and CDR2 is SASEGT. As DNA, the CDR3 is TGTGCCAGCAGTGGGGACAGCATCTATGGCTACACCTTC. Protein: CASSGDSIYGYTF.

The chain combines TRBV30 with TRBJ1-1; D not resolved. V lost 0 bases, J lost 1 base, and 12 bases lay in between. Per germline, CDR1 GTSNPN and CDR2 SVGIG (reference sequence). CDR3 length: 15 residues. The CDR3 loop is CAWSVRRVSNTEAFF. The CDR3 region has the DNA TGTGCCTGGAGTGTAAGACGGGTCTCGAACACTGAAGCTTTCTTT.

The rearrangement joins TRBV28 to TRBJ1-1; no firm D call. The CDR3 is 14 residues long. Trimming took off 5 bases at V and 5 bases at J, with 15 bases between the two ends. Germline values: CDR1 MDHEN, CDR2 SYDVKM. CDR3 bases: TGTGCCAGCAGTGCCGCAAGAGGAGGGACTGAAGCTTTCTTT. Translation: CASSAARGGTEAFF.

CDR3 bases: TGTGCCAGCAGTGATGTGGAGTATGGCTACACCTTC. The encoded protein is CASSDVEYGYTF. The chain links TRBV2 to TRBJ1-2; D is undetermined. The germline V gene has CDR1 SNHLY and CDR2 FYNNEI. The CDR3 runs to 12 residues. Trimming pared 3 bases from V and 5 bases from J, leaving 7 bases between.

The chain carries TRBV27 and TRBJ2-1, with 13 bases matching TRBD2. V gave up 6 bases and J gave up 7 bases; unmatched junction bases: 12. The CDR3 covers 17 residues. Germline loops: CDR1 MNHEY, CDR2 SMNVEV (reference sequence). The CDR3 loop reads CASSTLGGLAGVNEQFF. The CDR3 DNA reads as TGTGCCAGCAGCACCCTTGGAGGACTAGCGGGAGTTAATGAGCAGTTCTTC.